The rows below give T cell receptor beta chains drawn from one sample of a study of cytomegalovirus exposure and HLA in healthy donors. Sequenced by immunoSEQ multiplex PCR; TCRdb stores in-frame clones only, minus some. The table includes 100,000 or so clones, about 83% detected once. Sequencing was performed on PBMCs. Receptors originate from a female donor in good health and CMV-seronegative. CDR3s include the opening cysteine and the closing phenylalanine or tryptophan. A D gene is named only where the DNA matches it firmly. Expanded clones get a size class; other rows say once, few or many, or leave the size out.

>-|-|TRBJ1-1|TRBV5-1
CASSLRGHTEAFF
TGCGCCAGCAGCTTAAGAGGTCACACTGAAGCTTTCTTT
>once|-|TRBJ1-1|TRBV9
CASSVAQKNTEAFF
TGTGCCAGCAGCGTAGCTCAGAAGAACACTGAAGCTTTCTTT
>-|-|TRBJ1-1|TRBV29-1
CSSGARANTEAFF
TGCAGCTCTGGGGCCAGGGCGAACACTGAAGCTTTCTTT
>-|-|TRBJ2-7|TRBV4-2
CASSQDWSEQYF
TGTGCCAGCAGCCAAGATTGGAGCGAGCAGTACTTC
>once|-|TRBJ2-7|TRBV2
CASNSPLNSYEQYF
TGTGCCAGCAACTCCCCACTAAACTCCTACGAGCAGTACTTC
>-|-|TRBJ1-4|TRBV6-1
CASSEGVFLGGAKLFF
TGTGCCAGCAGTGAAGGTGTTTTCCTTGGGGGGGCTAAACTGTTTTTT
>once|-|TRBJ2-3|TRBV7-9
CASSLPGGSADTQYF
TGTGCCAGCAGCTTACCGGGGGGCAGCGCAGATACGCAGTATTTT
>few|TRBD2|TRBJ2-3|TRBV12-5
CASGPRGGPTDTQYF
TGTGCTAGTGGCCCTCGGGGGGGTCCCACAGATACGCAGTATTTT
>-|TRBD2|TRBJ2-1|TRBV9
CASSSTSGGPRIYEQFF
TGTGCCAGCAGCTCGACTAGCGGGGGGCCTCGGATATATGAGCAGTTCTTC
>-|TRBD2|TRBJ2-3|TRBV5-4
CASSSGLNVNTQYF
TGTGCCAGCAGCTCGGGACTAAACGTAAATACGCAGTATTTT
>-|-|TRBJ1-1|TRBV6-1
CASSARGAGNTEAFF
TGTGCCAGCAGTGCCAGGGGTGCTGGGAACACTGAAGCTTTCTTT
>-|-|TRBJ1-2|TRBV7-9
CASSLSREPPYGYTF
TGTGCCAGCAGCTTAAGTCGAGAGCCTCCCTATGGCTACACCTTC
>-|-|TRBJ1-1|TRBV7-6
CASSQELDTEAFF
TGTGCCAGCAGTCAAGAGTTGGACACTGAAGCTTTCTTT
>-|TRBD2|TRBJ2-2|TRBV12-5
CATEAGGNTGELFF
TGTGCTACCGAAGCGGGGGGGAACACCGGGGAGCTGTTTTTT
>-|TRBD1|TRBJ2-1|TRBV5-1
CASSFDAGTAYNEQFF
TGCGCCAGCAGCTTTGACGCCGGGACAGCCTACAATGAGCAGTTCTTC
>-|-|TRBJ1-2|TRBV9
CASSQPGWGGGYTF
TGTGCCAGCAGCCAACCGGGCTGGGGGGGTGGCTACACCTTC
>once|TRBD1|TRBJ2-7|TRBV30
CAWSPQGNEQYF
TGTGCCTGGAGTCCACAGGGGAACGAGCAGTACTTC
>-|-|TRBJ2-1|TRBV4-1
CASSQDPYSYNEQFF
TGCGCCAGCAGCCAAGATCCGTACAGTTACAATGAGCAGTTCTTC
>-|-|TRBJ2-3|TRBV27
CASSFSGSVVDTQYF
TGTGCCAGCAGTTTTTCCGGTAGTGTCGTAGATACGCAGTATTTT
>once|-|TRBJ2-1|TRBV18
CASSPRSGAGGLNEQFF
TGTGCCAGCTCACCAAGAAGCGGGGCAGGGGGCCTTAATGAGCAGTTCTTC
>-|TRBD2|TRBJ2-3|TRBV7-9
CASSLVGLAGTSTTDTQYF
TGTGCCAGCAGCTTAGTGGGACTAGCGGGGACCTCAACCACAGATACGCAGTATTTT
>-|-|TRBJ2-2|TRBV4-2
CASSQVGANTGELFF
TGTGCCAGCAGCCAAGTTGGAGCGAACACCGGGGAGCTGTTTTTT
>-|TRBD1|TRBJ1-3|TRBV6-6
CASRRQGSGNTIYF
TGTGCCAGCAGACGACAGGGCTCTGGAAACACCATATATTTT
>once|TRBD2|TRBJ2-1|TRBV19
CASSIGGGNNEQFF
TGTGCCAGTAGTATCGGCGGGGGAAACAATGAGCAGTTCTTC
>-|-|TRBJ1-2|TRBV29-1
CSVGQSNYGYTF
TGCAGCGTGGGGCAATCTAACTATGGCTACACCTTC
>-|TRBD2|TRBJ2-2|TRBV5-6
CASSLGFSGANTGELFF
TGTGCCAGCAGCTTGGGGTTTAGCGGGGCCAACACCGGGGAGCTGTTTTTT
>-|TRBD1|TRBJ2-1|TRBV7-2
CASSLGTGSYNEQFF
TGTGCCAGCAGCTTAGGGACAGGCTCCTACAATGAGCAGTTCTTC
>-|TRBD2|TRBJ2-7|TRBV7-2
CASSLAGGAYEQYF
TGTGCCAGCAGCCTAGCGGGGGGTGCCTACGAGCAGTACTTC